This entry describes one T cell receptor (beta chain). The sample is drawn from a study of radiation and T cells in renal cell carcinoma. The protocol was immunoSEQ multiplex PCR, while the TCRdb copy is restricted to in-frame clones and leaves out a portion. The table lists around 170,000 clones, about 85% of them singletons, with roughly 12% in the top ten. Stated time point: blood 4 weeks post-SBRT, at nephrectomy. Regarding treatment: 15 Gy SBRT to primary tumor, nephrectomy 4 weeks later. Serial blood draws occurred at baseline and 2 and 4 weeks post-SBRT. The starting material was blood, obtained from a patient whose treatment included radiotherapy and nephrectomy. The clonotype comes from a woman aged 45-65 years with renal cell carcinoma.

This chain's CDR3 is CARSFPGQGAGNTIYF. CDR3 DNA sequence: TGTGCCAGAAGCTTCCCGGGACAGGGGGCTGGAAACACCATATATTTT. J is TRBJ1-3 and V is TRBV7-5; no check of the table's D call, TRBD1, against the DNA was made. TRBV7-5 is an annotated pseudogene. The CDR3 has 16 amino acids.